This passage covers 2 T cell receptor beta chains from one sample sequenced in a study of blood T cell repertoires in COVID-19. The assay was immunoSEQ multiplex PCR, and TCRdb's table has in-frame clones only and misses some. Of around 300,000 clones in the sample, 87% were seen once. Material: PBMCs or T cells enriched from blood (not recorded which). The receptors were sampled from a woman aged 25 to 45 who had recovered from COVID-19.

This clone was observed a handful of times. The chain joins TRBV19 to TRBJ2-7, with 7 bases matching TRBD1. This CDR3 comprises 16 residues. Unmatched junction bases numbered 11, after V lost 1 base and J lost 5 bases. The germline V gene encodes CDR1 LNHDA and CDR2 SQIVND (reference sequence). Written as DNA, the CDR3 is TGTGCCAGTAGTATAGTTCTCGGGCAGGGGGAGAACGAGCAGTACTTC. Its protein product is CASSIVLGQGENEQYF.

As DNA, the CDR3 is TGTGCCAGCAGCCACCCCCGTGGACTAGCGGGGGGGCCTGGGCAAAACATTCAGTACTTC. It encodes CASSHPRGLAGGPGQNIQYF. V and J are TRBV9 and TRBJ2-4; 15 bases are shared with TRBD2. The CDR3 is 20 residues long. Germline lookup yields CDR1 SGDLS and CDR2 YYNGEE. The V segment lost 4 bases and the J segment 5 bases; nucleotides outside the gene matches: 16.